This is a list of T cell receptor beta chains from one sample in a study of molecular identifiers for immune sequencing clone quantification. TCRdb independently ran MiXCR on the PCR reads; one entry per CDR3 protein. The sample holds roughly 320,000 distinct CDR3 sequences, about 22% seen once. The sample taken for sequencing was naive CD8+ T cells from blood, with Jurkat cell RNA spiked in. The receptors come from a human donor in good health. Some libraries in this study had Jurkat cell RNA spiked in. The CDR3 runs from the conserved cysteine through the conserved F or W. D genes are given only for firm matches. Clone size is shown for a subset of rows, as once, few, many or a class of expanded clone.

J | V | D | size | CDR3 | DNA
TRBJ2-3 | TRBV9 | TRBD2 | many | CASSAGGLAGDTQYF | TGTGCCAGCAGCGCTGGTGGACTAGCGGGAGATACGCAGTATTTT
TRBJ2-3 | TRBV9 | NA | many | CASNEAGRITDTQYF | TGTGCCAGCAATGAGGCAGGCCGAATCACAGATACGCAGTATTTT
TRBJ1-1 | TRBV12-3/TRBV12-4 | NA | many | CASSIVGAEAFF | TGTGCCAGCAGTATCGTAGGCGCCGAAGCTTTCTTT
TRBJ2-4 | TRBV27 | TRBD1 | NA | CASAPTGLVKNIQYF | TGTGCCAGCGCTCCGACAGGGTTAGTCAAAAACATTCAGTACTTC
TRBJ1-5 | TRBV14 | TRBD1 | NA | CASSQTGGHQPQHF | TGTGCCAGCAGCCAGACAGGGGGCCATCAGCCCCAGCATTTT
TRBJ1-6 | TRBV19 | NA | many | CASSLGGDGSPLHF | TGTGCCAGTAGCCTGGGGGGGGATGGTTCACCCCTCCACTTT
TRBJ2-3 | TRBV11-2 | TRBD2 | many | CASSLEGLAGGWADTQYF | TGTGCCAGCAGCTTAGAGGGCTTAGCGGGGGGTTGGGCAGATACGCAGTATTTT
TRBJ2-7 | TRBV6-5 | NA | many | CASKHRGDSRAYEQYF | TGTGCCAGCAAGCACCGAGGAGACAGTAGGGCCTACGAGCAGTACTTC
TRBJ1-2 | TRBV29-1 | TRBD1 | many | CSAGTGGNYGYTF | TGCAGCGCTGGGACAGGGGGAAACTATGGCTACACCTTC
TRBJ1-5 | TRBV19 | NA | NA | CASSIVSDYQPQHF | TGTGCCAGTAGTATTGTGTCTGATTATCAGCCCCAGCATTTT
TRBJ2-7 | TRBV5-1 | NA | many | CASSFGQSTAFSYEQYF | TGCGCCAGCAGCTTTGGACAGAGCACGGCCTTCTCTTACGAGCAGTACTTC
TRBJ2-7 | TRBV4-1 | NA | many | CASSQGQDYYEQYF | TGCGCCAGCAGCCAAGGGCAGGACTACTACGAGCAGTACTTC
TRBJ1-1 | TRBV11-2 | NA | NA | CASSPQWSGSTEASF | TGTGCCAGTTCCCCCCAATGGAGTGGGAGCACTGAAGCTTCCTTT
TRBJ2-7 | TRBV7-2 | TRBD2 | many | CASSAHGLAGYEQYF | TGTGCCAGCAGCGCCCATGGACTAGCTGGGTACGAGCAGTACTTC
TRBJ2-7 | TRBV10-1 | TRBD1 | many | CASSDPGQYDF | TGCGCCAGCAGTGACCCGGGACAGTATGACTTC
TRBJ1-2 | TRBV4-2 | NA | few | CASSHLDGTNYGYTF | TGTGCCAGCAGCCACCTGGACGGCACTAACTATGGCTACACCTTC
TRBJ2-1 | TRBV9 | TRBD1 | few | CASSVGDRGLNEQFF | TGTGCCAGCAGCGTAGGGGACAGGGGGTTGAATGAGCAGTTCTTC
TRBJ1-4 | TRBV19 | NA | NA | CASSRDQRRSTTNEKQFF | TGTGCCAGTAGTCGAGACCAACGGAGAAGTACAACTAATGAAAAACAGTTTTTT
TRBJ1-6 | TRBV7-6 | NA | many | CASSLGRQNSPLHF | TGTGCCAGCAGCTTAGGTCGACAGAATTCACCCCTCCACTTT
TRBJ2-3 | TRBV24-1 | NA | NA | CATSDAVDGPDTQYF | TGTGCCACCAGTGACGCGGTAGATGGCCCAGATACGCAGTATTTT
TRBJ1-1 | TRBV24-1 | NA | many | CAAGTRGTEAFF | TGTGCCGCAGGGACTCGGGGGACTGAAGCTTTCTTT
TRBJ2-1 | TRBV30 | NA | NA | CAWSSSHYNEQFF | TGTGCCTGGAGTAGTAGTCACTACAATGAGCAGTTCTTC
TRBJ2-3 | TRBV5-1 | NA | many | CASRPTGTSTDTQYF | TGCGCCAGCAGACCGACTGGAACTAGCACAGATACGCAGTATTTT
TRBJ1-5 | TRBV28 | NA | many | CASSYGVQGGQPQHF | TGTGCCAGCAGCTATGGGGTACAGGGAGGTCAGCCCCAGCATTTT
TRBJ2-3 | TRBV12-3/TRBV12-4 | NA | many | CASIPTGGGSDTQYF | TGTGCCAGCATCCCCACCGGCGGTGGCTCAGATACGCAGTATTTT
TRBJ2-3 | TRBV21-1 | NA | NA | CASSKVEHTDTQYF | TGTGCCAGCAGCAAAGTTGAACACACAGATACGCAGTATTTT
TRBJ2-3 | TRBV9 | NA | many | CASSEGIQQYF | TGTGCCAGCAGCGAAGGCATTCAGCAGTATTTT
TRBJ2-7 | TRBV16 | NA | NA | CASSQGGLSAYEQYF | TGTGCCAGCAGCCAAGGGGGTCTTTCCGCCTACGAGCAGTACTTC
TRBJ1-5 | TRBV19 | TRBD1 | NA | CASSIHGTGSNQPQHF | TGTGCCAGTAGTATTCACGGGACAGGGAGCAATCAGCCCCAGCATTTT
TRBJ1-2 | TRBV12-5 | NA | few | CASGLVGSGYTF | TGTGCTAGTGGTTTGGTAGGGAGCGGCTACACCTTC
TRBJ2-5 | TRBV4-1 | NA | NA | CASSQVIGTRAQYF | TGCGCCAGCAGCCAAGTCATTGGAACTCGGGCCCAGTACTTC
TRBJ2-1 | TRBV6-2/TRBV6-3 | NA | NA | CASSYTAEYYNEQFF | TGTGCCAGCAGTTACACGGCGGAGTACTACAATGAGCAGTTCTTC
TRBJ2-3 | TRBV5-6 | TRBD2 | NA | CASSLGLGGRGDTQYF | TGTGCCAGCAGCTTGGGCCTTGGCGGGAGGGGAGATACGCAGTATTTT
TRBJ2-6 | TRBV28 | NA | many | CASSLMAGANVLTF | TGTGCCAGCAGTTTGATGGCTGGGGCCAACGTCCTGACTTTC
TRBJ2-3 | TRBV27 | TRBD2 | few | CASSLIAGAVDTQYF | TGTGCCAGCAGTTTAATAGCGGGAGCGGTAGATACGCAGTATTTT
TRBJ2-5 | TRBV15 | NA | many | CATSRDGQGEETQYF | TGTGCCACCAGCAGAGATGGTCAAGGAGAAGAGACCCAGTACTTC
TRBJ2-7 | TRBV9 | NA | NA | CASSVADLGYEQYF | TGTGCCAGCAGCGTAGCGGACTTGGGGTACGAGCAGTACTTC
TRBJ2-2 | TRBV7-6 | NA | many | CASSLGVANTGELFF | TGTGCCAGCAGCTTAGGGGTGGCGAACACCGGGGAGCTGTTTTTT
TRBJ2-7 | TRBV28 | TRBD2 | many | CASSLRLAGYEQYF | TGTGCCAGCAGTTTACGTCTAGCGGGGTACGAGCAGTACTTC
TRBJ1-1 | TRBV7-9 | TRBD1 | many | CASEGQPSAEAFF | TGTGCCAGTGAGGGACAGCCCAGTGCTGAAGCTTTCTTT
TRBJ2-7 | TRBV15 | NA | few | CATYGGRNGAYEQYF | TGTGCCACCTACGGGGGACGCAACGGGGCCTACGAGCAGTACTTC
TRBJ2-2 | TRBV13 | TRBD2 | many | CASSPGDYPLGGELFF | TGTGCCAGCAGCCCGGGGGACTACCCTTTAGGCGGGGAGCTGTTTTTT
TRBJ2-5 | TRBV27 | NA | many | CASRTVGGQETQYF | TGTGCCAGCAGGACGGTAGGGGGCCAAGAGACCCAGTACTTC
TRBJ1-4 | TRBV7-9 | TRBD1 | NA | CASSLTGSFEKLFF | TGTGCCAGCAGCTTGACAGGGTCGTTTGAAAAACTGTTTTTT
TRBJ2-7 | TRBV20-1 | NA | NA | CSASRGRGFGEQYF | TGCAGTGCTAGCAGAGGCAGGGGTTTTGGCGAGCAGTACTTC
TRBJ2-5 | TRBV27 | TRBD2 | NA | CAGSLAGSGETQYF | TGTGCCGGCAGTTTAGCGGGGTCCGGAGAGACCCAGTACTTC
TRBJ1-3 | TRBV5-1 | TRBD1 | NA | CASGVDRGSGNTIYF | TGCGCCAGCGGCGTGGACAGGGGTTCTGGAAACACCATATATTTT
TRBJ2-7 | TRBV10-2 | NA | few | CASSESGLAYEQYF | TGCGCCAGCAGTGAGTCCGGCCTCGCCTACGAGCAGTACTTC
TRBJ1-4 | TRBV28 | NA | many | CASSPSDGPALFF | TGTGCCAGCAGTCCCTCGGACGGTCCCGCACTGTTTTTT
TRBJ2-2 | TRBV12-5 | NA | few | CASGLIDTGELFF | TGTGCTAGTGGCTTGATCGACACCGGGGAGCTGTTTTTT
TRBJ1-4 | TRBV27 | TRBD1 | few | CASSSFSGTENEKLFF | TGTGCCAGCAGTTCGTTCAGTGGGACAGAGAATGAAAAACTGTTTTTT
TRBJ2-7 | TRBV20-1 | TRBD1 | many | CSAQPRDRGEQYF | TGCAGTGCCCAACCCCGGGACAGGGGGGAGCAGTACTTC
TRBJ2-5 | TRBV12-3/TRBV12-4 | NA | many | CASSPTAVHETQYF | TGTGCCAGCAGTCCGACAGCAGTCCACGAGACCCAGTACTTC
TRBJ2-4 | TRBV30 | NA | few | CAWSVFSLAKNIQYF | TGTGCCTGGAGTGTCTTCAGTCTAGCCAAAAACATTCAGTACTTC
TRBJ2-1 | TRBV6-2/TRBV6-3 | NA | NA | CASSYTPGSNLREQLF | TGTGCCAGCAGTTACACCCCGGGGTCAAATCTCCGTGAGCAGCTCTTC